Shown below are 30 T cell receptor beta chains from a single sample sequenced in a study of blood T cell repertoires in COVID-19. Produced via immunoSEQ multiplex PCR; TCRdb's table is partial and in-frame only. The profile shows 200,000 or so clones, about 85% of them singletons. The specimen was peripheral blood. These receptors were taken from a person between 70 and 80 years old with COVID-19, enrolled during active disease.

CDR3 sequence: CASSESIGDTEAFF. CDR3 sequence (DNA): TGCGCCAGCAGTGAGTCCATAGGGGACACTGAAGCTTTCTTT. This chain connects TRBV10-1 to TRBJ1-1; D might be TRBD1 (5 bases). The CDR3 totals 14 residues. Germline values: CDR1 WNHNN, CDR2 SYGVQD (reference sequence). The V end lost 0 bases, the J end lost 3 bases, and 8 bases lay between the germline ends.

This clone has more than one count but fewer than ten. The chain employs TRBV28 and TRBJ1-1; 9 bases line up with TRBD1. Germline trimming cut 6 bases from V and 0 bases from J; bases unmatched to any gene: 8. The CDR3 covers 16 residues. Germline V gene data show CDR1 as MDHEN and CDR2 as SYDVKM. The CDR3, as DNA: TGTGCCAGCAGACCTGGACAGGGGTTACTGAACACTGAAGCTTTCTTT. This sequence encodes CASRPGQGLLNTEAFF.

The CDR3 region is CASSSGTGTPPLHF. Here the CDR3 DNA reads TGTGCCAGCAGTTCGGGTACAGGGACCCCACCCCTCCACTTT. The chain links TRBV6-5 to TRBJ1-6; D perhaps matches TRBD1 (6 bases). Per germline, CDR1 MNHEY and CDR2 SVGAGI. This CDR3 comprises 14 residues. Trimming removed 4 bases from V and 11 bases from J, with 15 bases in between.

The rearrangement links TRBV29-1 to TRBJ1-1; TRBD1 might be the D (5 bases). Germline V gene sequence: CDR1 SQVTM, CDR2 ANQGSEA. V was shortened by 4 bases and J by 11 bases, with 11 bases between the two germline ends. The CDR3 contains 10 residues. The CDR3 here is CSVGREGAFF. In nucleotides, the CDR3 is TGCAGCGTTGGGAGGGAGGGGGCTTTCTTT.

The V gene is TRBV12-5, the J gene TRBJ2-3; no definite D call. The CDR3 has 19 amino acids. V dropped 2 bases and J dropped 4 bases, with 25 bases sitting between them. Germline assignment: CDR1 LGHNT and CDR2 FRNRAP. CDR3 DNA sequence: TGTGCTAGTGGTTTGTACCTCCCCCCGGTTAACTCCCCGGCAGATACGCAGTATTTT. It yields the protein CASGLYLPPVNSPADTQYF.

The table lists this clone with a few counts. The sample carries other DNA sequences with the same CDR3. J is TRBJ1-1 and V is TRBV12-3 or TRBV12-4; D remains unclear. V gave up 1 base and J gave up 4 bases, with 7 bases separating them. CDR3 size: 13 residues. CDR3 amino acids: CASSLGGGTEAFF. Here the CDR3 DNA reads TGTGCCAGCAGTTTAGGAGGTGGCACTGAAGCTTTCTTT.

This chain joins TRBV2 and TRBJ2-7; 13 bases line up with TRBD2. The CDR3 totals 13 residues. With V trimmed by 8 bases and J by 7 bases, 5 bases remained unmatched. CDR1 and CDR2 (germline): SNHLY, FYNNEI. CDR3 residues: CASFRGLAGEQYF. In nucleotides, the CDR3 is TGTGCCAGCTTTAGGGGACTAGCGGGAGAGCAGTACTTC.

The V call is TRBV7-9, the J call TRBJ2-3, with D possibly being TRBD1 (5 bases). V lost 4 bases and J lost 0, with 17 bases in between. The CDR3 sequence is 17 residues long. Germline assignment: CDR1 SEHNR and CDR2 FQNEAQ (reference sequence). In DNA form, the CDR3 reads TGTGCCAGCAGCTCCTATAGATGGGGCAGTAGCACAGATACGCAGTATTTT. It encodes CASSSYRWGSSTDTQYF.

The chain recombines TRBV24-1 with TRBJ2-7; TRBD1 might be the D (5 bases). CDR3 size: 14 residues. Looked up from germline, CDR1 is KGHDR and CDR2 is SFDVKD. The germline V and J ends were trimmed by 4 bases and 9 bases, with 18 bases remaining between them. This CDR3 is CATSDPTTVSGQYF. Here the CDR3 DNA reads TGTGCCACCAGTGACCCCACGACAGTTTCAGGGCAGTACTTC.

V gene TRBV19 combines with J gene TRBJ1-2; 12 bases fit TRBD1. The CDR3 has 16 amino acids. The V segment lost 6 bases and the J segment 5 bases; nucleotides outside the gene matches: 10. Germline V CDR1 and CDR2: LNHDA, SQIVND (reference sequence). The CDR3 sequence: CASRRPGQGAGYGYTF. The CDR3 nucleotides are TGTGCCAGTAGACGACCGGGACAGGGGGCCGGTTATGGCTACACCTTC. The full variable domain, completed using reference TRBV19 and TRBJ1-2, is DGGITQSPKYLFRKEGQNVTLSCEQNLNHDAMYWYRQDPGQGLRLIYYSQIVNDFQKGDIAEGYSVSREKKESFPLTVTSAQKNPTAFYLCASRRPGQGAGYGYTFGSGTRLTVV.

V gene TRBV6-4 combines with J gene TRBJ2-1, with D possibly being TRBD1 (7 bases). Trimming removed 4 bases from V and 8 bases from J, with 18 bases in between. There are 15 residues in the CDR3. CDR1 and CDR2 from the germline V gene are MRHNA and SNTAGT. In DNA, the CDR3 is TGTGCCAGCAGTGTCTCCAGGGGGGACATCGATGAGCAGTTCTTC. It specifies CASSVSRGDIDEQFF.

The CDR3 spells CASSPGTGVNGYTF. The CDR3 DNA reads as TGTGCCAGCAGTCCCGGGACAGGGGTTAATGGCTACACCTTC. This rearrangement joins TRBV6-5 to TRBJ1-2; 10 bases align to TRBD1. The germline gives CDR1 MNHEY, CDR2 SVGAGI. This CDR3 is built from 14 residues. After removal of 5 bases from V and 6 bases from J, the junction contained 6 bases not matched to a gene.

As regards this clone: The germline gene is not matched at one end of the junction; a read error may be the cause. This rearrangement joins TRBV9 to TRBJ2-5; 7 bases map to TRBD1. The CDR3 is 15 residues long. CDR1 and CDR2 from the germline V gene are SGDLS and YYNGEE. The CDR3 loop reads CATSLTGQLKETQYF. CDR3 in DNA: TGTGCCACCAGCTTAACGGGACAGTTGAAAGAGACCCAGTACTTC.

The gene calls are TRBV5-1 and TRBJ2-1; 9 nucleotides line up with TRBD2. The J segment lost 3 bases and the V segment lost 3 bases, leaving 7 bases of the junction unmatched. CDR3 size: 16 residues. CDR1 and CDR2 (germline): SGHRS, YFSETQ. CDR3 bases: TGCGCCAGCAGCTCACCCGATAGCGGGGGCTACAATGAGCAGTTCTTC. This translates into CASSSPDSGGYNEQFF.

The CDR3, as DNA: TGTGCCAGCTCACCATTGCCTAGGACTAGTAAAGAGACCCAGTACTTC. This translates into CASSPLPRTSKETQYF. This rearrangement joins TRBV18 to TRBJ2-5, with 7 bases aligning to TRBD2. CDR1 is KGHSH, CDR2 LQKENI, per germline. Trimming at V came to 2 bases and at J to 3 bases, leaving 9 bases not matched to a gene. CDR3 length: 16 amino acids.

This sequence joins TRBV5-6 and TRBJ2-6, with D uncertain. The CDR3 is 16 residues long. The V gene's germline CDR1 is SGHDT and CDR2 YYEEEE. Trimming took off 0 bases at V and 0 bases at J, with 7 bases between the two ends. Written as DNA, the CDR3 is TGTGCCAGCAGCTTGGGTCCGGGCTCTGGGGCCAACGTCCTGACTTTC. Encoded protein: CASSLGPGSGANVLTF.

The chain recombines TRBV14 with TRBJ1-1, with D possibly TRBD1 on 6 matching bases. Trimming took off 5 bases at V and 1 base at J, with 11 bases between the two ends. Looked up from germline, CDR1 is SGHDN and CDR2 is FVKESK. This CDR3 has 14 amino acids. The CDR3 spells CASSSRQANTEAFF. In DNA form, the CDR3 reads TGTGCCAGCAGCTCCAGACAGGCGAACACTGAAGCTTTCTTT.

This chain connects TRBV5-1 to TRBJ2-5; TRBD2 is a possible D gene (6 bases). This CDR3 region has 14 residues. Germline CDR1 and CDR2: SGHRS and YFSETQ. V was trimmed by 6 bases and J by 3 bases, leaving 15 bases between them. CDR3 nucleotides: TGCGCCAGCAAAGGTCGGCCGGGAGAAGAGACCCAGTACTTC. Translating gives CASKGRPGEETQYF. The whole variable domain, remainder taken from reference TRBV5-1 and TRBJ2-5, is KAGVTQTPRYLIKTRGQQVTLSCSPISGHRSVSWYQQTPGQGLQFLFEYFSETQRNKGNFPGRFSGRQFSNSRSEMNVSTLELGDSALYLCASKGRPGEETQYFGPGTRLLVL.

The V call is TRBV25-1, the J call TRBJ1-5, with D possibly matching TRBD1 (5 bases). Between the trimmed V and J ends, which lost 4 bases and 6 bases, there was a span of 13 bases. The length of the CDR3 is 14 residues. Germline V gene lookup returns CDR1 MGHDK and CDR2 SYGVNS. The CDR3 loop reads CASSVGETVQPQHF. CDR3 nucleotides: TGTGCCAGCAGTGTAGGGGAAACGGTTCAGCCCCAGCATTTT.

V usage is TRBV28 and J usage is TRBJ2-1; D perhaps matches TRBD2 (5 bases). This CDR3 spans 13 amino acids. CDR1 MDHEN and CDR2 SYDVKM come from the germline V gene. The germline V and J ends were trimmed by 3 bases and 15 bases, with 18 bases remaining between them. The DNA for the CDR3 is TGTGCCAGCAGTTTCCCTATGGTAGCGAATGCGTTCTTC. Translated: CASSFPMVANAFF.

This chain uses TRBV16 with TRBJ1-2, with D unresolved. This CDR3 region has 12 residues. The V and J ends lost 2 bases and 7 bases respectively, with 8 bases between them. Germline V gene data show CDR1 as KGHSY and CDR2 as FQNENV. The chain's CDR3 is CASSQTTRGYTF. DNA of the CDR3: TGTGCCAGCAGCCAAACCACACGTGGCTACACCTTC.

V and J are TRBV7-2 and TRBJ2-2; D perhaps matches TRBD1 (6 bases). Between the trimmed V and J ends, which lost 4 bases and 6 bases, there was a span of 15 bases. CDR1 is SGHTA and CDR2 is FQGNSA in the germline V gene. This CDR3 is built from 15 residues. CDR3 sequence (DNA): TGTGCCAGCAGCTCAACCCTGTCAGGGGCCGGGGAGCTGTTTTTT. Translating it yields CASSSTLSGAGELFF.

This chain links TRBV30 with TRBJ1-2, with 7 bases identical to TRBD1. J was trimmed by 7 bases and V by 4 bases; bases with no gene match: 6. CDR3 length equals 12 residues. Germline loops: CDR1 GTSNPN, CDR2 SVGIG (reference sequence). The CDR3 reads CAWTNRGGGYTF. The CDR3 nucleotides read TGTGCCTGGACAAACAGGGGAGGTGGCTACACCTTC.

This clone showed up just a few times. This sequence joins TRBV28 and TRBJ1-3; D is uncertain. The CDR3 runs to 15 residues. V was shortened by 6 bases and J by 4 bases, with 16 bases between the two germline ends. Germline V gene sequence: CDR1 MDHEN, CDR2 SYDVKM. CDR3 sequence reads: CASSSERRAGNTIYF. CDR3 DNA sequence: TGTGCCAGCAGCTCCGAGCGGAGAGCCGGAAACACCATATATTTT.

The chain has TRBV2 and TRBJ1-3, with D unresolved. V lost 1 base and J lost 0, with 10 bases in between. Per germline, CDR1 SNHLY and CDR2 FYNNEI. The CDR3 is 16 amino acids. The CDR3: CASSEGGRNSGNTIYF. DNA of the CDR3: TGTGCCAGCAGTGAAGGAGGCAGAAACTCTGGAAACACCATATATTTT.

The rearrangement uses TRBV2 and TRBJ1-2; 9 bases are shared with TRBD1. There are 15 residues in the CDR3. V trimming: 5 bases; J trimming: 4 bases; junction bases outside the gene matches: 8. Per the germline V gene, CDR1 is SNHLY and CDR2 is FYNNEI. CDR3 DNA sequence: TGTGCCAGCAGTATTGGGGGACAGGGCGGCTATGGCTACACCTTC. It codes for CASSIGGQGGYGYTF.

The chain has TRBV19 and TRBJ2-2; a possible D gene is TRBD1 (5 bases). This CDR3 is built from 13 residues. The V gene lost 5 bases and the J gene lost 10 bases, with 14 bases spanning the gap. Per the germline V gene, CDR1 is LNHDA and CDR2 is SQIVND (reference sequence). The CDR3 nucleotides read TGTGCCAGTAGTTCCCCAGGGAAAGTGGAGCTGTTTTTT. This codes for CASSSPGKVELFF.

The chain employs TRBV24-1 and TRBJ2-7; TRBD2 matches at 13 bases. V lost 4 bases and J lost 6; bases outside the gene matches: 11. The CDR3 sequence is 17 residues long. Germline V CDR1 and CDR2: KGHDR, SFDVKD. The CDR3 DNA reads as TGTGCCACCAGTGAGGTACTACTAGCGGGAGGGCCAACCGAGCAGTACTTC. It translates to CATSEVLLAGGPTEQYF.

V gene TRBV6-5 combines with J gene TRBJ1-3; 7 positions match TRBD1. V trimming: 6 bases; J trimming: 0 bases; junction bases outside the gene matches: 5. The germline V gene encodes CDR1 MNHEY and CDR2 SVGAGI. The CDR3 spans 15 residues. CDR3 residues: CASRTTGISGNTIYF. In nucleotides, the CDR3 is TGTGCCAGCAGGACGACAGGGATCTCTGGAAACACCATATATTTT.

V is TRBV11-2 and J is TRBJ2-3; tentatively, D is TRBD1 (6 bases). V was trimmed by 6 bases and J by 4 bases, leaving 11 bases between them. CDR3 length: 13 amino acids. Germline V gives CDR1 SGHAT, CDR2 FQNNGV. The CDR3 region has the DNA TGTGCCAGCAGGGGGACACCAGCAGATACGCAGTATTTT. Translating gives CASRGTPADTQYF.